The text below deals with one T cell receptor (beta chain). Its antigen is still unknown. Some clones are missing from TCRdb's copy, which holds only in-frame ones; the method was immunoSEQ multiplex PCR. The data hold some 130,000 clones, with about 88% observed a single time. The data derive from a study of cytomegalovirus exposure and HLA in healthy donors. Overall study: It was reported in a later analysis that the same platform had been used for the 120 or so validation repertoires as for the 550 to 700 first-cohort repertoires. Broader study findings: Three chains tied to CMV proved CMV antigen-specific in vitro. A subsequent analysis found that TCR clusters from the first cohort also tended to co-occur in the 120 or so validation repertoires, with approximately 95% of cluster scores above 0.

CDR1 is LNHDA and CDR2 is SQIVND in the germline V gene (reference sequence). Trimming pared 3 bases from V and 4 bases from J, leaving 13 bases between. The CDR3 has 16 residues. Material: PBMCs. The source of this sequence is a man aged 30 to 45 in good health and CMV-seronegative. The rearrangement links TRBV19 to TRBJ2-6, with D perhaps matching TRBD2 (5 bases). The CDR3 nucleotides read TGTGCCAGTAGTATTGTGTCGGGGTGGGGGGCCAACGTCCTGACTTTC. Protein sequence: CASSIVSGWGANVLTF.